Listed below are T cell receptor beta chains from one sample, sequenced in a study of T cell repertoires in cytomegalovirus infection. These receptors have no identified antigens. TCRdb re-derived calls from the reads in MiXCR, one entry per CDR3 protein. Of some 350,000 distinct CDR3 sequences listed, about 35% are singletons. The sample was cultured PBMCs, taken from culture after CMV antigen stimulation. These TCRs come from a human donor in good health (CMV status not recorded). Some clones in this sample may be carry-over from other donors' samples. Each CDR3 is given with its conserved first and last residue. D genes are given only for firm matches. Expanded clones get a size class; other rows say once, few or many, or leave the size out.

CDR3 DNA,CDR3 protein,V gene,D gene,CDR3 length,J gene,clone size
TGTGCCAGCAGTCAGACAGGGGTTGATACGCAGTATTTT,CASSQTGVDTQYF,TRBV5-6,TRBD1,13,TRBJ2-3,-
TGTGCCAGTAAAGTCCCTAATAGCAATCAGCCCCAGCATTTT,CASKVPNSNQPQHF,TRBV19,-,14,TRBJ1-5,-
TGTGCCAGTAGTCCACTCGCCCCTAGCGGGAGTCGCGATGAGCAGTTCTTC,CASSPLAPSGSRDEQFF,TRBV19,TRBD2,17,TRBJ2-1,once
TGCGCCAGCAGCCAACAGGAACTCACAGATACGCAGTATTTT,CASSQQELTDTQYF,TRBV4-1,-,14,TRBJ2-3,few
TGTGCCAGCAGCTTAGGGGGGGCGAGCACAGATACGCAGTATTTT,CASSLGGASTDTQYF,TRBV7-2,-,15,TRBJ2-3,-
TGTGCCAGCAGCTTAGTTTGGGGGTCCGAAGAAAAACTGTTTTTT,CASSLVWGSEEKLFF,TRBV7-2,-,15,TRBJ1-4,many
TGTGCCAGCAGCAGTACAGGGGGCGGTAATCAGCCCCAGCATTTT,CASSSTGGGNQPQHF,TRBV7-2,TRBD1,15,TRBJ1-5,many
TGTGCCAGCACCCTGGACGGGAGCACAGATACGCAGTATTTT,CASTLDGSTDTQYF,TRBV12-3/TRBV12-4,-,14,TRBJ2-3,-
TGTGCCAGCAGCCCGGACAGGGCGAGCACCGGGGAGCTGTTTTTT,CASSPDRASTGELFF,TRBV7-2,TRBD1,15,TRBJ2-2,few
TGTGCCAGCTCACCTAGCCAGGCGAACACTGAAGCTTTCTTT,CASSPSQANTEAFF,TRBV18,-,14,TRBJ1-1,few
TGTGCCTCCCGACAGGGAGGCGGTGAGCAGTTCTTC,CASRQGGGEQFF,TRBV6-2/TRBV6-3,-,12,TRBJ2-1,-
TGTGCCAGCAAAGATAGCGGACCTAGCACAGATACGCAGTATTTT,CASKDSGPSTDTQYF,TRBV5-4,-,15,TRBJ2-3,-
TGTGCCAGCAGTCCTAGCGGGAGTAACTTCTTTGGCACAGATACGCAGTATTTT,CASSPSGSNFFGTDTQYF,TRBV11-2,TRBD2,18,TRBJ2-3,few
TGTGCCAGTCGAACTAGCGGAATTCAAGAGACCCAGTACTTC,CASRTSGIQETQYF,TRBV6-1,TRBD2,14,TRBJ2-5,-
TGTGCCAGCCGAAATAGGCAGGAGACCCAGTACTTC,CASRNRQETQYF,TRBV7-6,-,12,TRBJ2-5,-
TGTGCCTTGTCCCGGGACTACTACAATGAGCAGTTCTTC,CALSRDYYNEQFF,TRBV6-2/TRBV6-3,TRBD2,13,TRBJ2-1,-